This TCR beta chain was retrieved from a study of regulatory T cells in long-lasting Graves disease. Study context: Graves' patients, newly diagnosed, had taken antithyroid drugs under 3 months.

Time point given: newly diagnosed GD, antithyroid drugs for less than 3 months. PBMCs provided the RNA from which the TCR library was made. CDR3 length: 15 amino acids. CDR1 ENHRY and CDR2 SYGVKD come from the germline V gene. V was pared by 9 bases and J by 0 bases, with 17 bases between. The authors built TCR beta libraries using iRepertoire HTBI primers and Arm-PCR of CDR3 regions. A single record per CDR3 protein comes from TCRdb applying MiXCR to the multiplex PCR reads. The data contain about 530,000 distinct CDR3 sequences, about 16% of them singletons. The data also belong to a second study, concerning T cells in Graves' hyperthyroidism and ophthalmopathy. As that report states: The definition of stable Graves' hyperthyroidism was no ophthalmopathy progression within 18 months. The study used the HTBI primer set for a first-round RT-PCR of the TCR CDR3.

This sequence originates from a woman between 40 and 65 years old with Graves disease. The chain is built from TRBV10-3 and TRBJ1-1; D unclear. Sequences were derived from peripheral blood mononuclear cells (PBMCs), sampled at new diagnosis, from a patient treated with antithyroid drugs. The CDR3 DNA is TGTGCCATGAGCGCAATCAGAGACATGAACACTGAAGCTTTCTTT. Its protein product is CAMSAIRDMNTEAFF.